The clone carrying this T cell receptor beta chain has a single count. Here immunoSEQ multiplex PCR was the method, and the copy in TCRdb shows in-frame clones only, minus some. The top ten hold 22% of the sample, which has 50,000 to 70,000 clones, about 78% seen once. The V and J ends lost 2 bases and 4 bases, in that order; junction bases with no gene match: 7. The CDR3 sequence is 16 residues long. Germline lookup yields CDR1 SGDLS and CDR2 YYNGEE. This sample was included in a study of blood T cell repertoires in COVID-19. The specimen was peripheral blood. The receptor comes from a man aged 50-60 years with active or convalescent COVID-19. The chain carries TRBV9 and TRBJ2-3; 10 positions agree with TRBD2. CDR3 loop: CASSVISGGKADTQYF. The CDR3 DNA is TGTGCCAGCAGCGTTATTAGCGGGGGGAAGGCAGATACGCAGTATTTT.